This entry is about one TCR beta chain. Participant ages covered about 18 to 89 years across around 25 US areas. Two consecutive negative NP/OP PCR tests, clearance, or resolved symptoms defined Cohort 3 recovery. This entry belongs to a study of blood T cell repertoires in COVID-19. Study-wide context: Acute-phase and convalescent COVID-19 samples originated in the United States, Italy and Spain.

V lost 2 bases and J lost 9, with 20 bases in between. Germline loops: CDR1 MNHEY, CDR2 SMNVEV (reference sequence). CDR3 length: 17 amino acids. Repertoires were generated with immunoSEQ multiplex PCR, while TCRdb's copy carries only in-frame clones and drops some. The sample includes 200,000 to 300,000 clones, roughly 90% of them seen just once. The chain employs TRBV27 and TRBJ1-6, with D possibly being TRBD1 (6 bases). Sequenced input: PBMCs or T cells enriched from blood (not recorded which). This receptor was obtained from a woman aged 25-40 years who had recovered from COVID-19. The CDR3 DNA reads TGTGCCAGCAGTTTAGGGATGAAAGGGCAGGGGCTTTCACCCCTCCACTTT. It codes for CASSLGMKGQGLSPLHF.